Listed below are T cell receptor beta chains from one sample, sequenced in a study of T cell repertoires in aging, cancer and after chemotherapy. MiXCR was run by TCRdb on the multiplex PCR reads, yielding one entry per CDR3 protein. The sample lists about 10,000 distinct CDR3 sequences, approximately 26% occurring once. Material: blood. The receptors shown here come from a human donor in good health. Each CDR3 is given with its conserved first and last residue. The D gene is left open where the match is weak. Size is omitted from some rows. Given values are once, few, many or a class for expanded clones.

>NA|TRBJ2-7|TRBD2|TRBV18
TGTGCCAGCTCACCGGGACTAGCGAAACACGAGCAGTACTTC
CASSPGLAKHEQYF
>NA|TRBJ2-1|NA|TRBV25-1
TGTGCCAGCAGTGAATGGGGGGACCGGCAGTTCTTC
CASSEWGDRQFF
>medium-sized|TRBJ1-2|TRBD1|TRBV5-4
TGTGCCAGCAGATATGAGGGGACAGGGGTGGGCTACACCTTC
CASRYEGTGVGYTF
>NA|TRBJ1-5|TRBD1|TRBV27
TGTGCCAGCAGTGCCCGGTGGTCAGGGGGCGAAAATCAGCCCCAGCATTTT
CASSARWSGGENQPQHF
>few|TRBJ1-3|TRBD1|TRBV7-9
TGTGCCAGCAGCCCCGGGACAGACTCTGGAAACACCATATATTTT
CASSPGTDSGNTIYF
>few|TRBJ2-6|NA|TRBV11-2
TGTGCCAGCAGCTTAGTGTCCTCTGGGGCCAACGTCCTGACTTTC
CASSLVSSGANVLTF
>medium-sized|TRBJ2-7|NA|TRBV27
TGTGCCAGCAGGATACGGCTCTACGAGCAGTACTTC
CASRIRLYEQYF
>NA|TRBJ2-7|TRBD2|TRBV5-1
TGCGCCAGCAGCCTCCTTAGCGGGACCACCTACGAGCAGTACTTC
CASSLLSGTTYEQYF
>NA|TRBJ1-1|NA|TRBV12-3/TRBV12-4
TGTGCCAGCAGTTTATCGGTATGGGGCACTGAAGCTTTCTTT
CASSLSVWGTEAFF
>NA|TRBJ2-1|TRBD2|TRBV5-4
TGTGCCAGCAGCTTGTCCTGGCGGGGGAATGAGCAGTTCTTC
CASSLSWRGNEQFF
>NA|TRBJ2-7|NA|TRBV21-1
TGTGCCAGCAGCATCTGGGCGGGGCTCCACTCCTACGAGCAGTACTTC
CASSIWAGLHSYEQYF
>few|TRBJ2-3|NA|TRBV19
TGTGCCAGTAGTAATATGGGGGGCCCAGATACGCAGTATTTT
CASSNMGGPDTQYF
>NA|TRBJ1-4|TRBD1|TRBV28
TGTGCCAGCAGCCCGGGGACAGGGGGCGGAACAGTTAATGAAAAACTGTTTTTT
CASSPGTGGGTVNEKLFF
>NA|TRBJ2-7|NA|TRBV5-6
TGTGCCAGCAGCTTCGTACCGGACAGTTCTTACGAGCAGTACTTC
CASSFVPDSSYEQYF
>NA|TRBJ1-1|NA|TRBV20-1
TGCAGTGCCAAAAACACTTTCGGACTGACTGTTGAAGCTTTCTTT
CSAKNTFGLTVEAFF
>NA|TRBJ2-1|TRBD2|TRBV27
TGTGCCAGCAGTTCCCTACTAGCGGGAATATACAATGAGCAGTTCTTC
CASSSLLAGIYNEQFF
>once|TRBJ2-5|NA|TRBV7-2
TGTGTCAGCAGCTTAGCGGCGAGGTCTTACAGACAAGAGACCCAGTACTTC
CVSSLAARSYRQETQYF
>NA|TRBJ2-3|NA|TRBV20-1
TGCAGTGCTACTCCAGGCGCGCAGTATTTT
CSATPGAQYF
>NA|TRBJ2-1|NA|TRBV7-2
TGTGCCAGCAGCTTAGGCCCCCGGGCTAGCTCCTACAATGAGCAGTTCTTC
CASSLGPRASSYNEQFF
>medium-sized|TRBJ1-6|TRBD1|TRBV6-2/TRBV6-3
TGTGCCAGCAGCGGAAACCCGGACAGGTACTCACCCCTCCACTTT
CASSGNPDRYSPLHF
>medium-sized|TRBJ2-3|TRBD2|TRBV7-2
TGTGCCAGCACGGGGAGGGTGGATACGCAGTATTTT
CASTGRVDTQYF
>medium-sized|TRBJ2-2|TRBD2|TRBV6-5
TGTGCCATAGCGGGACCGGCCACCGGGGAGCTGTTTTTT
CAIAGPATGELFF
>few|TRBJ2-7|TRBD2|TRBV7-2
TGTGCCAGCAGCCAAAAAGGATGGACTAGCGGGTACGAGCAGTACTTC
CASSQKGWTSGYEQYF
>NA|TRBJ2-1|NA|TRBV12-3/TRBV12-4
TGTGCCAGCACATCAGGGCATGAGCAGTTCTTC
CASTSGHEQFF
>NA|TRBJ2-7|NA|TRBV2
TGTGCCAGCAGTGCCCCTCTTAGCGGACGCCCCTACGAGCAGTACTTC
CASSAPLSGRPYEQYF
>NA|TRBJ2-1|TRBD1|TRBV12-3/TRBV12-4
TGTGCCAGCATACCAGGGGGATACAATGAGCAGTTCTTC
CASIPGGYNEQFF